This T cell receptor beta chain was observed in a study of persistence of HIV-infected CD4 T cells. The overall study: Donors were ART-treated; their CMV- and Gag-responding CD4+ T cells were isolated.

Germline V gene lookup returns CDR1 KGHDR and CDR2 SFDVKD. The CDR3 covers 14 residues. The trim removed 9 bases at V and 5 bases at J, leaving 10 bases unmatched. Sequencing used immunoSEQ version 4 in survey mode. Measured with immunoSEQ multiplex PCR; TCRdb has only the in-frame clones, and not every one. This table holds 25,000 to 35,000 clones, about 80% found once. Cells were stimulated with CMV-infected fibroblast lysates at about 9.4 ug/mL. CD40L/CD69 double-negative CD45RO-high memory CD4+ T cells were collected. This clone was seen only a few times. The antigen remains unidentified. This sequence originates from an adult woman with HIV who was CMV-seropositive. The V call is TRBV24-1, the J call TRBJ2-5, with 8 positions matching TRBD1. This specimen consisted of CD4+ T cells sorted from PBMCs after roughly 18-hour stimulation, obtained from a patient who received antiretroviral therapy. CDR3 nucleotides: TGTGCCACCTCCGGGACAGGTCGTCTGGAGACCCAGTACTTC. The encoded protein is CATSGTGRLETQYF.